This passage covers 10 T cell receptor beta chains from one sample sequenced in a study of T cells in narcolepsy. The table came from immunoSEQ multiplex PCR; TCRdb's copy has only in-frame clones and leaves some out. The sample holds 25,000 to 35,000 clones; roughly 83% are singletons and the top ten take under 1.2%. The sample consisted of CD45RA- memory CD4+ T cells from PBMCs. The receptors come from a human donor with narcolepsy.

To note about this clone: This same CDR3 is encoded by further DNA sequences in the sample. CDR3 residues: CASSLRQGKDTQYF. CDR3 nucleotides: TGTGCCAGCAGCTTACGCCAGGGCAAAGATACGCAGTATTTT. The J gene is TRBJ2-3, the V gene TRBV7-2; the D gene is possibly TRBD1 (5 bases). CDR1 is SGHTA, CDR2 FQGNSA, per germline. Trimming removed 2 bases from V and 5 bases from J, with 11 bases in between. The length of the CDR3 is 14 residues.

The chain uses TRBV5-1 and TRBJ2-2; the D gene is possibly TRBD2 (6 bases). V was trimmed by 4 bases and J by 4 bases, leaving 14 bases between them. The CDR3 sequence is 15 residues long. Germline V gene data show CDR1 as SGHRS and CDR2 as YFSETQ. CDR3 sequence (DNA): TGCGCCAGCAGCGCGCCGGGACTTGGCACCGGGGAGCTGTTTTTT. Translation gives CASSAPGLGTGELFF.

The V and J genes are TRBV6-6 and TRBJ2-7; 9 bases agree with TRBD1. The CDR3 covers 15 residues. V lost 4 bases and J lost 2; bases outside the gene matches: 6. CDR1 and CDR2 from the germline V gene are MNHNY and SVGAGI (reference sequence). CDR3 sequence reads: CASSWPGTGTYEQYF. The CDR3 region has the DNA TGTGCCAGCAGTTGGCCCGGGACAGGGACCTACGAGCAGTACTTC.

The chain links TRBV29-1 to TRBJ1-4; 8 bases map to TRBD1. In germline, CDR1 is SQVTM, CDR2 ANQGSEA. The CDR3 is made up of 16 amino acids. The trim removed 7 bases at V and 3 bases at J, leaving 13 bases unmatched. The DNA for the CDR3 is TGCAGCGCCGCACCCGGACAGGGAGTAGCTAATGAAAAACTGTTTTTT. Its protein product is CSAAPGQGVANEKLFF.

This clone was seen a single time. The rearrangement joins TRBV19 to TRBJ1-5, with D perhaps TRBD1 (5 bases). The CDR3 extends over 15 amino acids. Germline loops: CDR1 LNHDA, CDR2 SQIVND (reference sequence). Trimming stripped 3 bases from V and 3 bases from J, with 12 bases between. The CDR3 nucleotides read TGTGCCAGTAGTATTGTCAGGGCAAACAATCAGCCCCAGCATTTT. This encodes CASSIVRANNQPQHF.

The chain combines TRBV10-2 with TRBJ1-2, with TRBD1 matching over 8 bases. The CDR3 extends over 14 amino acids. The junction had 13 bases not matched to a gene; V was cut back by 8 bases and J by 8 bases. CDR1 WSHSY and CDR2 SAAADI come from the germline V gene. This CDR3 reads CASGNQGALGGYTF. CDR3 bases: TGCGCCAGCGGCAATCAGGGGGCCTTGGGCGGCTACACCTTC.

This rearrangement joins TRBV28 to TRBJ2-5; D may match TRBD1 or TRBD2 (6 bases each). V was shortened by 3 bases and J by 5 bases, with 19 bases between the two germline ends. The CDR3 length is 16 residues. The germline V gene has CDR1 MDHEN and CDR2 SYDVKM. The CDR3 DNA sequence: TGTGCCAGCAGTTTTTTACGGGGGCGCTTAGGCGAGACCCAGTACTTC. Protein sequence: CASSFLRGRLGETQYF.

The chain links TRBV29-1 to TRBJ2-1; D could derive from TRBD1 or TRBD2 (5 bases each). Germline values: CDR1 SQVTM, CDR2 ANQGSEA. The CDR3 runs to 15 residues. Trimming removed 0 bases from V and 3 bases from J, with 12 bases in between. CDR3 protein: CSVEDRGGSYNEQFF. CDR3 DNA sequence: TGCAGCGTTGAAGATCGTGGGGGTAGCTACAATGAGCAGTTCTTC.

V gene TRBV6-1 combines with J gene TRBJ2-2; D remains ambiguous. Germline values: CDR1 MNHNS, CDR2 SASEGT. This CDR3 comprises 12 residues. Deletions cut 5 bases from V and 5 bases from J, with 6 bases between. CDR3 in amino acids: CASSSLTGELFF. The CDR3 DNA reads TGTGCCAGCAGTTCTCTAACCGGGGAGCTGTTTTTT.

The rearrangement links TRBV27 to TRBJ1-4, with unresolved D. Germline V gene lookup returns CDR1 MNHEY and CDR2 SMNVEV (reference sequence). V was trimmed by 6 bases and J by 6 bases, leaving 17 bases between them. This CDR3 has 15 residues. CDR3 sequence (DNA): TGTGCCAGCAGGTCAGCCCAGACTACTCATGAAAAACTGTTTTTT. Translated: CASRSAQTTHEKLFF.